The clone carrying this TCR beta chain has a single count. The data originate from a study of blood T cell repertoires in COVID-19. Whole-study context: From T cells, B-cell-depleted T cells, or PBMCs came the material, which was cDNA or gDNA.

Per the original data handling: Researchers report that nucleated cell counts were estimated from reference gene primer amplification. Profiling relied on immunoSEQ multiplex PCR, and the TCRdb table lists in-frame clones only, not all of them. The V and J calls and clone size come from that table; D and trimming were worked out from the DNA. The repertoire holds 90,000 to 100,000 clones, with just under 85% as singletons. The length of the CDR3 is 16 residues. V lost 1 base and J lost 1, with 13 bases in between. The germline CDR1 and CDR2 sequences are MNHNS and SASEGT. The origin of this receptor is an older man with acute or convalescent COVID-19. The rearrangement uses TRBV6-1 and TRBJ1-1; tentative D call: TRBD1 (5 bases). The source material was peripheral blood. CDR3 in amino acids: CASSEEGRGPNTEAFF. CDR3 sequence (DNA): TGTGCCAGCAGTGAAGAGGGTAGGGGCCCGAACACTGAAGCTTTCTTT.